This passage covers 21 T cell receptor beta chains from one sample sequenced in a study of blood T cell repertoires in COVID-19. Data came from immunoSEQ multiplex PCR; TCRdb stores just in-frame clones and leaves some out. Among about 200,000 clones listed, about 88% were seen once. Sequencing was performed on PBMCs or T cells enriched from blood (not recorded which). The receptors shown here come from a woman in her twenties or thirties who had been exposed to COVID-19.

The chain uses TRBV3-1 (or the pseudogene TRBV3-2) and TRBJ1-1; 9 bases align to TRBD1. The length of the CDR3 is 15 residues. Germline-derived CDR1 and CDR2 are LGHDT and YNNKEL (reference sequence). V shed 1 base, J shed 5 bases, and the junction held 5 bases outside the gene matches. CDR3 coding DNA: TGTGCCAGCAGCCAAGGTGGGACAGGGTATACTGAAGCTTTCTTT. Protein: CASSQGGTGYTEAFF.

This clone was seen only once. This chain uses TRBV28 with TRBJ1-3; D may be TRBD1 (6 bases). Germline assignment: CDR1 MDHEN and CDR2 SYDVKM. Trimming took off 8 bases at V and 1 base at J, with 15 bases between the two ends. The CDR3 covers 15 residues. CDR3 loop: CASWSGQPSGNTIYF. In DNA, the CDR3 is TGTGCCAGCTGGTCCGGACAGCCTTCTGGAAACACCATATATTTT.

The chain couples TRBV19 to TRBJ1-5, with 10 nucleotides matching TRBD1. Per germline, CDR1 LNHDA and CDR2 SQIVND (reference sequence). This CDR3 is built from 15 residues. After removal of 11 bases from V and 3 bases from J, the junction contained 10 bases not matched to a gene. CDR3 region: CAVRDRGGNNQPQHF. CDR3 bases: TGTGCCGTCCGGGACAGGGGAGGCAACAATCAGCCCCAGCATTTT.

This clone was seen only once. This chain uses TRBV2 with TRBJ2-5; TRBD2 matches at 11 bases. The CDR3 is made up of 16 amino acids. Germline V gene lookup returns CDR1 SNHLY and CDR2 FYNNEI. With 2 bases clipped from V and 2 bases from J, the junction kept 4 bases outside the gene matches. The CDR3 coding sequence is TGTGCCAGCAGTGAAACTAGCGGGGGAGGGCAAGAGACCCAGTACTTC. Translation: CASSETSGGGQETQYF. Based on the CDR3 plus reference TRBV2 and TRBJ2-5, the full variable domain is EPEVTQTPSHQVTQMGQEVILRCVPISNHLYFYWYRQILGQKVEFLVSFYNNEISEKSEIFDDQFSVERPDGSNFTLKIRSTKLEDSAMYFCASSETSGGGQETQYFGPGTRLLVL.

CDR3 residues: CASSQANYNEQFF. The CDR3 DNA reads as TGCGCCAGCAGCCAAGCCAACTACAATGAGCAGTTCTTC. The V gene is TRBV4-1, the J gene TRBJ2-1; no firm D call. The germline V gene has CDR1 MGHRA and CDR2 YSYEKL. Deletions cut 1 base from V and 3 bases from J, with 4 bases between. This CDR3 is built from 13 residues.

The chain is built from TRBV19 and TRBJ2-1; 7 nucleotides line up with TRBD1. V gave up 5 bases and J gave up 5 bases; unmatched junction bases: 6. Germline CDR1 and CDR2: LNHDA and SQIVND (reference sequence). The CDR3 covers 14 residues. CDR3 DNA: TGTGCCAGTAGTTACAGGGGCAGAAACAATGAGCAGTTCTTC. It encodes CASSYRGRNNEQFF.

V and J are TRBV4-1 and TRBJ1-6; D is perhaps TRBD1 (6 bases). The CDR3 has 16 amino acids. Trimming removed 5 bases at V and 12 bases at J, with 23 bases between. The germline gives CDR1 MGHRA, CDR2 YSYEKL. CDR3 residues: CASSSERGGPPRPLHF. In nucleotides, the CDR3 is TGCGCCAGCAGCTCAGAAAGGGGGGGGCCCCCTAGACCCCTCCACTTT.

The chain uses TRBV6-5 and TRBJ2-7; the D is unclear. Germline V gene data show CDR1 as MNHEY and CDR2 as SVGAGI. Trimming took off 6 bases at V and 5 bases at J, with 17 bases between the two ends. The CDR3 totals 14 residues. The CDR3 coding sequence is TGTGCCAGCAGACCTAGGCGTACCTTCCACGAGCAGTACTTC. It translates to CASRPRRTFHEQYF.

J is TRBJ2-4 and V is TRBV5-1; the match to TRBD1 covers 8 bases. V shed 3 bases and J 2 bases; nucleotides not matched to a gene: 7. This CDR3 spans 16 amino acids. Looked up from germline, CDR1 is SGHRS and CDR2 is YFSETQ. The CDR3 loop is CASSSTGGGPKNIQYF. The CDR3 region has the DNA TGCGCCAGCAGCTCCACAGGGGGTGGCCCCAAAAACATTCAGTACTTC. Full variable domain (rest looked up from reference TRBV5-1 and TRBJ2-4): KAGVTQTPRYLIKTRGQQVTLSCSPISGHRSVSWYQQTPGQGLQFLFEYFSETQRNKGNFPGRFSGRQFSNSRSEMNVSTLELGDSALYLCASSSTGGGPKNIQYFGAGTRLSVL.

The rearrangement links TRBV18 to TRBJ1-3; the match to TRBD1 covers 8 bases. From germline, CDR1 is KGHSH and CDR2 LQKENI. CDR3 length: 16 amino acids. The junction had 8 bases not matched to a gene; V was cut back by 3 bases and J by 4 bases. This chain's CDR3 is CASSPGQGFFGNTIYF. The CDR3 DNA sequence: TGTGCCAGCTCACCCGGACAGGGCTTCTTCGGAAACACCATATATTTT.

This chain joins TRBV5-1 and TRBJ2-1; tentatively, D is TRBD1 (7 bases). V gave up 2 bases and J gave up 10 bases, with 19 bases separating them. The CDR3 is made up of 15 amino acids. Germline V CDR1 and CDR2: SGHRS, YFSETQ. DNA of the CDR3: TGCGCCAGCAGCTTTGGAGGGGGCCAATGGGGAGAGCAGTTCTTC. Protein sequence: CASSFGGGQWGEQFF.

The gene calls are TRBV30 and TRBJ1-2, with 7 bases lining up with TRBD1. Losses at the gene ends were 3 bases for V and 2 bases for J; bases not matched to a gene: 9. Germline V lookup: CDR1 GTSNPN, CDR2 SVGIG (reference sequence). The CDR3 runs to 15 residues. The DNA of the CDR3 is TGTGCCTGGAGCCCGACCCGACAGGGAAACTATGGCTACACCTTC. As protein: CAWSPTRQGNYGYTF.

The genes are TRBV24-1 and TRBJ2-4; D may be TRBD1 (6 bases). Between the trimmed V and J ends, which lost 11 bases and 0 bases, there was a span of 22 bases. This CDR3 is built from 17 residues. Germline values: CDR1 KGHDR, CDR2 SFDVKD. The CDR3 coding sequence is TGTGCCATTTCTGCCCCCGGGACACCCCTAGCCAAAAACATTCAGTACTTC. Translation: CAISAPGTPLAKNIQYF.

A few counts support this clone. The chain joins TRBV2 to TRBJ1-4, with D possibly being TRBD1 (6 bases). CDR1 is SNHLY, CDR2 FYNNEI, per germline. This CDR3 contains 15 residues. The V gene lost 7 bases and the J gene lost 5 bases, with 17 bases spanning the gap. The CDR3 loop reads CASTLNRAGNEKLFF. CDR3 DNA: TGTGCCAGCACCCTGAACAGGGCAGGGAATGAAAAACTGTTTTTT. The full variable domain, completed using reference TRBV2 and TRBJ1-4, is EPEVTQTPSHQVTQMGQEVILRCVPISNHLYFYWYRQILGQKVEFLVSFYNNEISEKSEIFDDQFSVERPDGSNFTLKIRSTKLEDSAMYFCASTLNRAGNEKLFFGSGTQLSVL.

This clone was counted between two and nine times. The gene calls are TRBV19 and TRBJ1-5; no firm D call. The CDR3 extends over 13 amino acids. Per germline, CDR1 LNHDA and CDR2 SQIVND (reference sequence). V was cut by 1 base and J by 9 bases, with 10 bases left in between. In nucleotides, the CDR3 is TGTGCCAGTAGTATAGGCGGGGTCGGGCCCCAGCATTTT. This codes for CASSIGGVGPQHF.

V usage is TRBV19 and J usage is TRBJ1-5; D not resolved. CDR1 is LNHDA and CDR2 is SQIVND in the germline V gene (reference sequence). The ends were cut back, 5 bases at V and 7 bases at J, with 12 bases in the middle. This CDR3 is 13 amino acids long. The CDR3 DNA reads TGTGCCAGTAGTCCGACACAAACACAGCCCCAGCATTTT. It encodes CASSPTQTQPQHF.

The table lists this clone with a few counts. The chain uses TRBV2 and TRBJ1-1; 7 positions match TRBD1. The germline CDR1 and CDR2 sequences are SNHLY and FYNNEI. V shed 3 bases, J shed 2 bases, and the junction held 3 bases outside the gene matches. CDR3 size: 14 residues. Here the CDR3 reads CASSDQGVNTEAFF. The CDR3 region has the DNA TGTGCCAGCAGTGACCAGGGGGTAAACACTGAAGCTTTCTTT.

V is TRBV5-4 and J is TRBJ2-2; weak D call: TRBD1 (5 bases). V shed 2 bases and J shed 4 bases, with 15 bases lying between them. Germline-derived CDR1 and CDR2 are SGHNT and YYREEE (reference sequence). There are 16 residues in the CDR3. The CDR3 sequence: CASSLRVPRGTGELFF. CDR3 in DNA: TGTGCCAGCAGCTTACGGGTCCCTAGGGGCACCGGGGAGCTGTTTTTT.

The gene calls are TRBV11-2 and TRBJ1-2; D is ambiguous. The CDR3 length is 15 residues. Trimming pared 1 base from V and 2 bases from J, leaving 11 bases between. The germline gives CDR1 SGHAT, CDR2 FQNNGV. The CDR3 loop reads CASSLAGVRNYGYTF. The CDR3 coding sequence is TGTGCCAGCAGCTTAGCGGGAGTACGGAACTATGGCTACACCTTC.

Only one count was recorded for this clone. The chain carries TRBV30 and TRBJ1-2; unclear D gene. Germline V gene data show CDR1 as GTSNPN and CDR2 as SVGIG (reference sequence). The V and J ends lost 8 bases and 8 bases respectively, with 12 bases between them. The CDR3 extends over 10 amino acids. The CDR3 sequence: CAHGESGYTF. The CDR3 nucleotides are TGTGCCCATGGGGAGAGCGGCTACACCTTC. The full variable domain, in which reference TRBV30 and TRBJ1-2 provide the parts outside the CDR3, is SQTIHQWPATLVQPVGSPLSLECTVEGTSNPNLYWYRQAAGRGLQLLFYSVGIGQISSEVPQNLSASRPQDRQFILSSKKLLLSDSGFYLCAHGESGYTFGSGTRLTVV.

J is TRBJ2-7 and V is TRBV10-3, with D hard to call. Germline V gene data show CDR1 as ENHRY and CDR2 as SYGVKD. The V gene lost 6 bases and the J gene lost 1 base, with 10 bases spanning the gap. The length of the CDR3 is 13 residues. The CDR3, as DNA: TGTGCCATCAGAGTCGGTCTATCCTACGAGCAGTACTTC. Translation gives CAIRVGLSYEQYF.